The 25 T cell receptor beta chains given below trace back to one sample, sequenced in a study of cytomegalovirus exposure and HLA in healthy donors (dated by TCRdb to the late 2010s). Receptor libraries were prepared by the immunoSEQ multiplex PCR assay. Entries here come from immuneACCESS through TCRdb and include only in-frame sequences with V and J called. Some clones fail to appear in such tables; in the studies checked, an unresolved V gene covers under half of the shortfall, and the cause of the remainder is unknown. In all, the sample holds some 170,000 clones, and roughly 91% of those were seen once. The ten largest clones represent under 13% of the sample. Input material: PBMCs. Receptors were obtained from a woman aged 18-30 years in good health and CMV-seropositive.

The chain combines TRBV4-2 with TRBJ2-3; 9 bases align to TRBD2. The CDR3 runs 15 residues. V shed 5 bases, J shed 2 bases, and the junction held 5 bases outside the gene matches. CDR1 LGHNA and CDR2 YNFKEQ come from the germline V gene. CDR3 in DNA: TGTGCCAGCAGCAAGGCTAGCGGGACCACAGATACGCAGTATTTT. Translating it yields CASSKASGTTDTQYF.

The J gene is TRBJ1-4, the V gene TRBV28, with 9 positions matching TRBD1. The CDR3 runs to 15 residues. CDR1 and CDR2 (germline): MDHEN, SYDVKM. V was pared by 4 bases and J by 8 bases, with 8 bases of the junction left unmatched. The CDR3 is CASSSAGQGLEKLFF. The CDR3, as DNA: TGTGCCAGCAGTTCAGCGGGACAGGGACTCGAAAAACTGTTTTTT.

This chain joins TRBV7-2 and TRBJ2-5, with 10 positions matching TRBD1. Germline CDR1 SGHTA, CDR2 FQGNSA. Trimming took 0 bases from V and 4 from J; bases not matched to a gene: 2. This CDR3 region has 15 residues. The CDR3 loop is CASSLAGQGRETQYF. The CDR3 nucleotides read TGTGCCAGCAGCTTAGCGGGACAGGGGAGAGAGACCCAGTACTTC.

CDR3 sequence reads: CASSPSRTDEKLFF. For the CDR3, the DNA is TGCGCCAGCAGTCCATCGCGGACTGATGAAAAACTGTTTTTT. The gene calls are TRBV4-1 and TRBJ1-4; no reliable D call. V lost 6 bases to trimming and J lost 6 bases, with 14 bases between them. Germline CDR1 MGHRA, CDR2 YSYEKL. There are 14 residues in the CDR3.

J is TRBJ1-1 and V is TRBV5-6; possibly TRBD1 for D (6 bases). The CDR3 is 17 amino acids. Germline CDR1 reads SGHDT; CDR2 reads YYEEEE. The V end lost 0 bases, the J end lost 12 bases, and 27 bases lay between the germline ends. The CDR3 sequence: CASSLAVDVTGTQRPFF. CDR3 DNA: TGTGCCAGCAGCTTGGCCGTTGACGTCACTGGGACACAAAGGCCTTTCTTT.

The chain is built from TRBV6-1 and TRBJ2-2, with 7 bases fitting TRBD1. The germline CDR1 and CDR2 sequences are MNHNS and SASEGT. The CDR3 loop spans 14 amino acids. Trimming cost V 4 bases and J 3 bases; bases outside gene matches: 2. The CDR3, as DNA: TGTGCCAGCAGTGGACAGGGATACACCGGGGAGCTGTTTTTT. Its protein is CASSGQGYTGELFF.

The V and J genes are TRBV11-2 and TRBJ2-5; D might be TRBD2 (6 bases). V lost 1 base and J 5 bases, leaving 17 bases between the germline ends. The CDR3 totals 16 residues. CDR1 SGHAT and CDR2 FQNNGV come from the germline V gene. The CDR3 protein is CASSLGREGLSETQYF. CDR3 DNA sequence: TGTGCCAGCAGCTTAGGGCGGGAAGGTCTCTCGGAGACCCAGTACTTC.

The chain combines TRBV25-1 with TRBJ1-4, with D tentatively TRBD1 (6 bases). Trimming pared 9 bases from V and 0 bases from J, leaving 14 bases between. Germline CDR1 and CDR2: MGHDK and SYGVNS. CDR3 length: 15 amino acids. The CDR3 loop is CARRDNEATNEKLFF. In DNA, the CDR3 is TGTGCCAGAAGGGACAACGAGGCAACTAATGAAAAACTGTTTTTT.

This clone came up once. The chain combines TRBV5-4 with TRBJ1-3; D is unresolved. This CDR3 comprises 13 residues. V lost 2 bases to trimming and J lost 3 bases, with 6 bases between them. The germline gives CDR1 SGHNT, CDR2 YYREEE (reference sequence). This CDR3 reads CASSLRGGNTIYF. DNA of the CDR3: TGTGCCAGCAGCTTACGGGGTGGAAACACCATATATTTT.

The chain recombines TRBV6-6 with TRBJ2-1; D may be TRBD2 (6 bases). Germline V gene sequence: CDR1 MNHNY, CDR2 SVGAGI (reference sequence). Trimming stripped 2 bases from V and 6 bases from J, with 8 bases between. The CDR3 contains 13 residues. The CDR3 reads CASSYTGSNEQFF. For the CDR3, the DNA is TGTGCCAGCAGTTACACCGGGAGCAATGAGCAGTTCTTC.

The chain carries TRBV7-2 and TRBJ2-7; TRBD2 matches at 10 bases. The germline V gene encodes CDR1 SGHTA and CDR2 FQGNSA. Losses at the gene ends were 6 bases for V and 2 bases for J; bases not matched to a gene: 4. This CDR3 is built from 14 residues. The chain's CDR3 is CASSRTSGAYEQYF. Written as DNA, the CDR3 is TGTGCCAGCAGTCGGACTAGCGGCGCCTACGAGCAGTACTTC.

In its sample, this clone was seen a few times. CDR3 in amino acids: CASSIGSAGMWAKNIQYF. The DNA for the CDR3 is TGTGCCAGTAGTATCGGTTCGGCAGGGATGTGGGCCAAAAACATTCAGTACTTC. The rearrangement links TRBV19 to TRBJ2-4; tentatively, D is TRBD1 (5 bases). With 3 bases removed from V and 1 base from J, the gap between germline ends came to 19 bases. CDR1 LNHDA and CDR2 SQIVND come from the germline V gene (reference sequence). The CDR3 is 18 residues long. Full variable domain (outside the CDR3, taken from reference TRBV19 and TRBJ2-4): DGGITQSPKYLFRKEGQNVTLSCEQNLNHDAMYWYRQDPGQGLRLIYYSQIVNDFQKGDIAEGYSVSREKKESFPLTVTSAQKNPTAFYLCASSIGSAGMWAKNIQYFGAGTRLSVL.

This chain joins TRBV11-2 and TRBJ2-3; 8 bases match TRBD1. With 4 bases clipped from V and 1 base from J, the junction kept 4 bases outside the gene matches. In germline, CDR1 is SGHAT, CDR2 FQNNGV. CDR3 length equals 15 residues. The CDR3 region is CASSYTGGRTDTQYF. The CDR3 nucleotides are TGTGCCAGCAGCTACACAGGGGGACGCACAGATACGCAGTATTTT.

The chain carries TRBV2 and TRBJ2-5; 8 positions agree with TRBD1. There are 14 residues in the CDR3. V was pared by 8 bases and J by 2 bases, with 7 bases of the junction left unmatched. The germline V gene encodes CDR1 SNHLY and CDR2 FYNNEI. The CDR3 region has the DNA TGTGCCAGCCGCACGAGGACAGGGCAAGAGACCCAGTACTTC. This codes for CASRTRTGQETQYF.

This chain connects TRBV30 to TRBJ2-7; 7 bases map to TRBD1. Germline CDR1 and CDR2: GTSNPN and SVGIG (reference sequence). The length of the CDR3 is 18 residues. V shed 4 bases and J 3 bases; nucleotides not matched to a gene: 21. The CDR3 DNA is TGTGCCTGGAAATTGAGACAGGGCTTACCAAGAGGTGGCTACGAGCAGTACTTC. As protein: CAWKLRQGLPRGGYEQYF.

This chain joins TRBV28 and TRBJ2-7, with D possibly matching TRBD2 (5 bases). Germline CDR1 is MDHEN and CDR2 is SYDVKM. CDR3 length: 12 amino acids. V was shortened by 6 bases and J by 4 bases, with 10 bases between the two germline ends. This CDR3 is CASSRGRYEQYF. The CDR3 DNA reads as TGTGCCAGCAGCCGCGGGCGATACGAGCAGTACTTC.

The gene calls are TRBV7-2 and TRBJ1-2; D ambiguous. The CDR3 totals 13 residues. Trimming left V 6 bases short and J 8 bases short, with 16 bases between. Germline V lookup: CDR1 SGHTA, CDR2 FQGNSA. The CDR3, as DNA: TGTGCCAGCAGTCCAGGCGGGTCGGAGGGCTACACCTTC. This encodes CASSPGGSEGYTF.

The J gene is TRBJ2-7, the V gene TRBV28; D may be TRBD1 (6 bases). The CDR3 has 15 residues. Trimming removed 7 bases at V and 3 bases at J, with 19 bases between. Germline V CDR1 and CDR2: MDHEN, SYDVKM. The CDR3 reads CASIGGATLLYEQYF. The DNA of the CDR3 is TGTGCCAGCATAGGGGGAGCAACCCTACTCTACGAGCAGTACTTC.

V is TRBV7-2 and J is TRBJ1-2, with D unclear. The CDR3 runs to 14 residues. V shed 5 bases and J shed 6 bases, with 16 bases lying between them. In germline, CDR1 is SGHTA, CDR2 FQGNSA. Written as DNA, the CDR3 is TGTGCCAGCAGCCCTAGGATACTGGCGGATGGCTACACCTTC. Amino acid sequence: CASSPRILADGYTF.

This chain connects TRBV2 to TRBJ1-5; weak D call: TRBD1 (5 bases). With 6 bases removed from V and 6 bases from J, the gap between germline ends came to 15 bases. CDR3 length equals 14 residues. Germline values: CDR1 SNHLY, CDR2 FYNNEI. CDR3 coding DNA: TGTGCCAGCAGGGGGTTCCAGGGAGGTCAGCCCCAGCATTTT. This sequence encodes CASRGFQGGQPQHF.

The CDR3 DNA reads as TGTGCCTGGAGTAGAAATGGCCGGGGGCAGCCCCAGCATTTT. Translation gives CAWSRNGRGQPQHF. V is TRBV30 and J is TRBJ1-5, with D tentatively TRBD1 (5 bases). Germline CDR1 is GTSNPN and CDR2 is SVGIG (reference sequence). The V end lost 2 bases, the J end lost 7 bases, and 15 bases lay between the germline ends. This CDR3 is built from 14 residues. Full variable domain (missing parts from reference TRBV30 and TRBJ1-5): SQTIHQWPATLVQPVGSPLSLECTVEGTSNPNLYWYRQAAGRGLQLLFYSVGIGQISSEVPQNLSASRPQDRQFILSSKKLLLSDSGFYLCAWSRNGRGQPQHFGDGTRLSIL.

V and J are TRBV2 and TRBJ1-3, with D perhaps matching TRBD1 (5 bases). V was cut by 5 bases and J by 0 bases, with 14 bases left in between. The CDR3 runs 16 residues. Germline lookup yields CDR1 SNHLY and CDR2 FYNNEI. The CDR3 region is CASSLGHPSSGNTIYF. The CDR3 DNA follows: TGTGCCAGCAGTCTAGGACACCCGAGCTCTGGAAACACCATATATTTT.

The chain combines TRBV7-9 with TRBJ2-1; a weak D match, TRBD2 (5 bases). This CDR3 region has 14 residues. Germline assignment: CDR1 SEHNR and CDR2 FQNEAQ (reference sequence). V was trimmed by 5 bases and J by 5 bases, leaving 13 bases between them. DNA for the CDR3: TGTGCCAGCAGCCGGATCGCGGAGGACAATGAGCAGTTCTTC. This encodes CASSRIAEDNEQFF.

Here the CDR3 reads CASSYGRVSGETQYF. The CDR3 DNA reads TGTGCCAGCAGTTATGGGCGTGTCAGTGGAGAGACCCAGTACTTC. The genes are TRBV6-6 and TRBJ2-5; the D is unclear. Trimming shortened V by 3 bases and J by 4 bases, and 15 bases separated the two germline ends. The CDR3 loop spans 15 amino acids. Germline V lookup: CDR1 MNHNY, CDR2 SVGAGI (reference sequence).

This CDR3 is CAIRRTRFGTGGILHDGYTF. The CDR3 coding sequence is TGTGCCATCAGACGTACCAGGTTCGGGACAGGGGGAATTCTCCACGATGGCTACACCTTC. The chain couples TRBV10-3 to TRBJ1-2, with 11 bases matching TRBD1. The CDR3 extends over 20 amino acids. CDR1 and CDR2 from the germline V gene are ENHRY and SYGVKD. Unmatched junction bases numbered 24, after V lost 6 bases and J lost 6 bases.